The 30 T cell receptor beta chains below were found in one sample sequenced in a study of immune evolution from preneoplasia to lung adenocarcinoma. The protocol was immunoSEQ multiplex PCR, while the TCRdb copy is restricted to in-frame clones and leaves out a portion. This table has about 7,800 clones, over 60% appearing once. The sequencing sample was made of FFPE lung adenocarcinoma in situ tissue. These receptors were collected from an older donor with lung adenocarcinoma. Some clones in this sample may be carry-over from other donors' samples.

The CDR3 protein is CASSEDHRAGELFF. In nucleotides, the CDR3 is TGTGCCAGCAGTGAAGACCACAGGGCCGGGGAGCTGTTTTTT. The V call is TRBV6-1, the J call TRBJ2-2, with a weak D call TRBD1 (6 bases). Trimming cost V 1 base and J 6 bases, with 9 bases left between them. This CDR3 comprises 14 residues. Germline V lookup: CDR1 MNHNS, CDR2 SASEGT.

This clone was detected a few times. The chain recombines TRBV5-6 with TRBJ2-1, with a weak D call TRBD2 (5 bases). V was pared by 5 bases and J by 10 bases, with 22 bases between. The length of the CDR3 is 15 residues. Germline loops: CDR1 SGHDT, CDR2 YYEEEE. The CDR3 DNA sequence: TGTGCCAGCAGTCCGGCGGGTACCCGGAAAGGGGAGCAGTTCTTC. Translating gives CASSPAGTRKGEQFF.

This clone was seen a single time. The chain combines TRBV29-1 with TRBJ1-3; D remains ambiguous. Deletions cut 7 bases from V and 0 bases from J, with 10 bases between. Germline V lookup: CDR1 SQVTM, CDR2 ANQGSEA. The CDR3 is made up of 13 amino acids. The CDR3 reads CSATPNSGNTIYF. The CDR3, as DNA: TGCAGCGCTACACCGAACTCTGGAAACACCATATATTTT.

This chain links TRBV7-6 with TRBJ1-1, with a possible D match to TRBD1 (5 bases). V was clipped by 3 bases and J by 1 base, with 15 bases between them. The CDR3 extends over 16 amino acids. Germline V lookup: CDR1 SGHVS, CDR2 FNYEAQ. The CDR3 DNA reads TGTGCCAGCAGCTTTGAGTCGGGCAGGGAGAACACTGAAGCTTTCTTT. This translates into CASSFESGRENTEAFF.

V gene TRBV27 combines with J gene TRBJ2-7, with 7 bases aligning to TRBD1. V was clipped by 6 bases and J by 4 bases; unmatched bases: 15. CDR3 length: 16 amino acids. CDR1 is MNHEY, CDR2 SMNVEV, per germline (reference sequence). CDR3 amino acids: CASSSLQGQRRYEQYF. CDR3 bases: TGTGCCAGCAGCTCTCTCCAGGGACAGAGAAGGTACGAGCAGTACTTC.

This sequence joins TRBV2 and TRBJ2-7; D is unclear. CDR1 and CDR2 from the germline V gene are SNHLY and FYNNEI. V shed 3 bases and J shed 5 bases, with 8 bases lying between them. The length of the CDR3 is 12 residues. As DNA, the CDR3 is TGTGCCAGCAGTGAGTTTCGACACGAGCAGTACTTC. It specifies CASSEFRHEQYF. Looking up the rest from reference TRBV2 and TRBJ2-7 gives the full variable domain: EPEVTQTPSHQVTQMGQEVILRCVPISNHLYFYWYRQILGQKVEFLVSFYNNEISEKSEIFDDQFSVERPDGSNFTLKIRSTKLEDSAMYFCASSEFRHEQYFGPGTRLTVT.

The chain employs TRBV19 and TRBJ1-5; no clear D gene. The CDR3 is made up of 15 amino acids. Germline loops: CDR1 LNHDA, CDR2 SQIVND (reference sequence). Trimming removed 5 bases at V and 0 bases at J, with 11 bases between. The CDR3 nucleotides read TGTGCCAGTAGTCCTCCAGCTTATAGCAATCAGCCCCAGCATTTT. It encodes CASSPPAYSNQPQHF.

This clone was detected only a few times. The chain carries TRBV2 and TRBJ1-1; perhaps TRBD1 as D (6 bases). This CDR3 is built from 14 residues. V lost 6 bases, J lost 4 bases, and 15 bases lay in between. CDR1 and CDR2 from the germline V gene are SNHLY and FYNNEI. For the CDR3, the DNA is TGTGCCAGCAGGGACAGTGAGGACGGCACTGAAGCTTTCTTT. This translates into CASRDSEDGTEAFF.

This clone was observed a single time. The chain combines TRBV13 with TRBJ2-7; the D call may be TRBD1 or TRBD2 (5 bases each). From germline, CDR1 is PRHDT and CDR2 FYEKMQ (reference sequence). This CDR3 has 14 amino acids. The V gene lost 5 bases and the J gene lost 0 bases, with 11 bases spanning the gap. The CDR3 DNA reads TGTGCCAGCAGCCGGGACCGAAACTCCTACGAGCAGTACTTC. It yields the protein CASSRDRNSYEQYF.

The V and J genes are TRBV7-9 and TRBJ2-7; 10 bases match TRBD1. Germline lookup yields CDR1 SEHNR and CDR2 FQNEAQ (reference sequence). This CDR3 spans 15 amino acids. V was clipped by 4 bases and J by 3 bases; unmatched bases: 6. The CDR3, as DNA: TGTGCCAGCAGCTGGGGGGGACAGGGGCTCTACGAGCAGTACTTC. This gives the protein CASSWGGQGLYEQYF.

The chain employs TRBV5-8 and TRBJ2-1; D may be TRBD2 (6 bases). The CDR3 is 15 residues long. V shed 4 bases and J shed 1 base, with 12 bases lying between them. Per the germline V gene, CDR1 is SGHTS and CDR2 is YDEGEE. As DNA, the CDR3 is TGTGCCAGCAGCAGTAGCGGCCTTTCCTACAATGAGCAGTTCTTC. It translates to CASSSSGLSYNEQFF.

The chain carries TRBV5-1 and TRBJ2-7, with a tentative D call TRBD2 (6 bases). This CDR3 is 14 amino acids long. V was pared by 0 bases and J by 5 bases, with 12 bases between. Germline V gene data show CDR1 as SGHRS and CDR2 as YFSETQ. The CDR3 sequence is CASSLGGVWNEQYF. In nucleotides, the CDR3 is TGCGCCAGCAGCTTGGGGGGGGTTTGGAACGAGCAGTACTTC.

This clone was seen only once. The V gene is TRBV11-1, the J gene TRBJ2-5; D possibly corresponds to TRBD2 (6 bases). The CDR3 contains 15 residues. V was pared by 5 bases and J by 3 bases, with 16 bases between. Per the germline V gene, CDR1 is SGHAT and CDR2 is FQDESV (reference sequence). The CDR3 DNA follows: TGTGCCAGCAGCCAGGCGGGGTATTGGGAAGAGACCCAGTACTTC. Protein product: CASSQAGYWEETQYF.

There are a few counts of this clone. This sequence joins TRBV7-2 and TRBJ1-1; D is unclear. The CDR3 is made up of 13 amino acids. V shed 6 bases and J shed 1 base, with 9 bases lying between them. Germline CDR1 is SGHTA and CDR2 is FQGNSA. CDR3 protein: CASSITTNTEAFF. CDR3 bases: TGTGCCAGCAGTATCACGACGAACACTGAAGCTTTCTTT.

V gene TRBV21-1 combines with J gene TRBJ1-4; the table calls TRBD1, which could not be checked here. TRBV21-1 is reported as a pseudogene. This CDR3 is built from 17 residues. CDR3 in DNA: TGTGCCAGCAGCAAAAGGGTAGTTGGACAGGGTCGTGAAAAACTGTTTTTT. Residues: CASSKRVVGQGREKLFF.

The rearrangement links TRBV2 to TRBJ1-3; D ambiguous. CDR1 and CDR2 from the germline V gene are SNHLY and FYNNEI. The CDR3 is 14 residues long. Trimming removed 6 bases at V and 1 base at J, with 10 bases between. The CDR3 bases are TGTGCCAGCAGAGCACAGCTTTCTGGAAACACCATATATTTT. Its protein product is CASRAQLSGNTIYF.

This clone was seen a few times. The chain carries TRBV11-3 and TRBJ1-6; D uncertain. Germline CDR1 SGHNT, CDR2 YENEEA. The CDR3 is made up of 14 amino acids. Between the trimmed V and J ends, which lost 2 bases and 6 bases, there was a span of 8 bases. The CDR3 loop reads CASSLTAFNSPLHF. In DNA form, the CDR3 reads TGTGCCAGCAGCTTAACTGCGTTTAATTCACCCCTCCACTTT.

This rearrangement joins TRBV27 to TRBJ2-7, with D tentatively TRBD1 (6 bases). The CDR3 length is 14 residues. Germline CDR1 is MNHEY and CDR2 is SMNVEV (reference sequence). Trimming left V 5 bases short and J 2 bases short, with 13 bases between. CDR3 bases: TGTGCCAGCAGTCCCTGGGACACACCCTACGAGCAGTACTTC. As protein: CASSPWDTPYEQYF.

This clone was seen a handful of times. Other DNA sequences in the sample encode the same CDR3. J is TRBJ1-1 and V is TRBV20-1; D gene uncertain. Germline V lookup: CDR1 DFQATT, CDR2 SNEGSKA (reference sequence). This CDR3 has 11 residues. Trimming removed 3 bases from V and 6 bases from J, with 8 bases in between. The DNA for the CDR3 is TGCAGTGCTAGGTATGAGGCTGAAGCTTTCTTT. Translation gives CSARYEAEAFF.

The V and J genes are TRBV7-3 and TRBJ2-1, with 11 bases identical to TRBD2. CDR1 SGHTA and CDR2 FQGTGA come from the germline V gene. After removal of 5 bases from V and 0 bases from J, the junction contained 3 bases not matched to a gene. The CDR3 loop spans 16 amino acids. CDR3 sequence reads: CASSDTSGGSYNEQFF. The CDR3 DNA reads TGTGCCAGCAGCGACACTAGCGGGGGCTCCTACAATGAGCAGTTCTTC.

This clone came up a few times. The genes are TRBV30 and TRBJ2-7; no firm D call. CDR1 GTSNPN and CDR2 SVGIG come from the germline V gene (reference sequence). The CDR3 has 12 amino acids. The CDR3 reads CAYSGLSYEQYF. CDR3 in DNA: TGTGCATATTCGGGCCTCTCCTACGAGCAGTACTTC.

With regard to this clone: A read error may account for a junction end that differs from germline. The V gene is TRBV7-3, the J gene TRBJ2-7; 7 positions agree with TRBD2. Germline V gives CDR1 SGHTA, CDR2 FQGTGA. The CDR3 runs 14 residues. This CDR3 is CASSQGSGADEQHF. CDR3 bases: TGTGCCAGCAGCCAGGGAAGCGGGGCGGACGAGCAGCACTTC. Full variable domain (rest looked up from reference TRBV7-3 and TRBJ2-7): GAGVSQTPSNKVTEKGKYVELRCDPISGHTALYWYRQSLGQGPEFLIYFQGTGAADDSGLPNDRFFAVRPEGSVSTLKIQRTERGDSAVYLCASSQGSGADEQHFGPGTRLTVT.

This sequence joins TRBV6-6 and TRBJ2-3; D unclear. This CDR3 is built from 16 residues. Deletions cut 2 bases from V and 2 bases from J, with 14 bases between. CDR1 and CDR2 (germline): MNHNY, SVGAGI (reference sequence). CDR3 residues: CASSYVLSPLTDTQYF. Here the CDR3 DNA reads TGTGCCAGCAGTTACGTCCTCAGCCCCCTCACAGATACGCAGTATTTT.

This clone was seen only a few times. The rearrangement links TRBV7-9 to TRBJ1-3, with 8 bases lining up with TRBD1. CDR1 is SEHNR, CDR2 FQNEAQ, per germline (reference sequence). J gave up 4 bases and V 6 bases, and 8 bases lay outside the gene matches. The CDR3 extends over 15 amino acids. The CDR3 protein is CASSVDRERGNTIYF. The CDR3 coding sequence is TGTGCCAGCAGTGTGGACAGGGAACGGGGAAACACCATATATTTT.

The rearrangement joins TRBV14 to TRBJ2-7, with TRBD1 identical over 7 bases. This CDR3 region has 12 residues. CDR1 and CDR2 (germline): SGHDN, FVKESK. V lost 4 bases and J lost 13; bases outside the gene matches: 10. CDR3 protein: CASSLDRAVQYF. The DNA of the CDR3 is TGTGCCAGCAGCCTAGACAGGGCGGTTCAATACTTC.

The genes are TRBV20-1 and TRBJ1-5; D uncertain. The ends were cut back, 3 bases at V and 5 bases at J, with 2 bases in the middle. This CDR3 comprises 10 residues. Germline V gene sequence: CDR1 DFQATT, CDR2 SNEGSKA (reference sequence). This chain's CDR3 is CSASHQPQHF. The CDR3 region has the DNA TGCAGTGCTAGTCATCAGCCCCAGCATTTT.

This clone came up once. V gene TRBV7-9 combines with J gene TRBJ1-3, with D maybe TRBD1 (6 bases). Trimming took off 4 bases at V and 0 bases at J, with 10 bases between the two ends. CDR3 length equals 15 residues. Germline assignment: CDR1 SEHNR and CDR2 FQNEAQ (reference sequence). The CDR3 sequence: CASSSDRFSGNTIYF. The CDR3 nucleotides are TGTGCCAGCAGCTCCGACAGGTTCTCTGGAAACACCATATATTTT.

The chain joins TRBV28 to TRBJ1-1; D gene uncertain. The length of the CDR3 is 15 residues. Germline V gene lookup returns CDR1 MDHEN and CDR2 SYDVKM. V dropped 6 bases and J dropped 0 bases, with 14 bases sitting between them. In DNA form, the CDR3 reads TGTGCCAGCAGCAAAGGTGGCACAATGAACACTGAAGCTTTCTTT. Amino acid sequence: CASSKGGTMNTEAFF.

CDR3 amino acids: CASPPSGGSLETQYF. The CDR3 DNA reads as TGTGCCAGCCCCCCCAGCGGGGGGAGCCTAGAGACCCAGTACTTC. The chain uses TRBV7-8 and TRBJ2-5, with 9 bases lining up with TRBD2. Trimming took 8 bases from V and 4 from J; bases not matched to a gene: 11. The length of the CDR3 is 15 residues. Germline V lookup: CDR1 SGHVS, CDR2 FQNEAQ.

This clone was recorded a few times. The rearrangement links TRBV5-1 to TRBJ2-3, with D perhaps matching TRBD2 (5 bases). Trimming left V 4 bases short and J 1 base short, with 10 bases between. CDR1 and CDR2 (germline): SGHRS, YFSETQ. The CDR3 loop spans 14 amino acids. CDR3 residues: CASSPAGGTDTQYF. Here the CDR3 DNA reads TGCGCCAGCAGCCCTGCGGGTGGCACAGATACGCAGTATTTT.